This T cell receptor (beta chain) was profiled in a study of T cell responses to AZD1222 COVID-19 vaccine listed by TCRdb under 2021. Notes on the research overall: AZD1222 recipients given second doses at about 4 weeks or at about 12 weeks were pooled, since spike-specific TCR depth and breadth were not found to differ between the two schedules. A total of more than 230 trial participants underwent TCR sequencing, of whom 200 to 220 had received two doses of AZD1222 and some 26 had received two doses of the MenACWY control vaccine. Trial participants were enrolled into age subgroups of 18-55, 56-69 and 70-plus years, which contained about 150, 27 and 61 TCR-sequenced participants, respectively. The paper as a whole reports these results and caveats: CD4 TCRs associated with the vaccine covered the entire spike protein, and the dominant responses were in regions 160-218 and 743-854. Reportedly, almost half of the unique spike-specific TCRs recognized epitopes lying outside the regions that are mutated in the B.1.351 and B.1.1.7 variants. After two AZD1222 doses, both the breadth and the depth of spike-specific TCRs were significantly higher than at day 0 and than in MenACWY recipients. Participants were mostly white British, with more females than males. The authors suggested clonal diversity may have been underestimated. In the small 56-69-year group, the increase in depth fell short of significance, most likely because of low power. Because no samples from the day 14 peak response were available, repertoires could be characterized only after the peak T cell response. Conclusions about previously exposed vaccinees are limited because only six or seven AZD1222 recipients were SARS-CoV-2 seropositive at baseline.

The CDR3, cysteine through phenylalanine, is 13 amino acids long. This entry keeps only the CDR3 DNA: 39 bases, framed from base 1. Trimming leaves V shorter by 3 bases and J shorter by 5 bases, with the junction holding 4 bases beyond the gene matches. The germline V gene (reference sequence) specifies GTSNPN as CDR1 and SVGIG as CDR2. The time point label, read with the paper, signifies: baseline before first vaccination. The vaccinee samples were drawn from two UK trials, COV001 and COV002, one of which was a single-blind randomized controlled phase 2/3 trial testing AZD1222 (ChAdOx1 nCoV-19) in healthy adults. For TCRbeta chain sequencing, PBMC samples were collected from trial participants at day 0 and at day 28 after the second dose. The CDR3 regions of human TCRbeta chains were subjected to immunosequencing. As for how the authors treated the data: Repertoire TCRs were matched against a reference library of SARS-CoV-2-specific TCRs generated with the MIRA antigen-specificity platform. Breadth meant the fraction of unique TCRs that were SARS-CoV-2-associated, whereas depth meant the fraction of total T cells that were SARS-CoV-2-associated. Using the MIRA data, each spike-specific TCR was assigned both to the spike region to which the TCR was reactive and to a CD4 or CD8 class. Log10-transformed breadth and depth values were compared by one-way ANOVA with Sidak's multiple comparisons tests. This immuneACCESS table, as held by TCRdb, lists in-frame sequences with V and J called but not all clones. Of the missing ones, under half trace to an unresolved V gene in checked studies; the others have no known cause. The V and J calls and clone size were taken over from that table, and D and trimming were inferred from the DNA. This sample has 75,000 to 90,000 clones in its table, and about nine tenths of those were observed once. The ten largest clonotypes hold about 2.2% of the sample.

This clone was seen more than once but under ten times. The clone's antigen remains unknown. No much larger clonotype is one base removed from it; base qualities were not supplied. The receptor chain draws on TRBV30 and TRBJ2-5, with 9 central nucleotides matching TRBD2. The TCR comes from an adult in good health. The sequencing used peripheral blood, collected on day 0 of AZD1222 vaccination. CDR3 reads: CAWRLAGGETQYF. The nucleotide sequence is TGTGCCTGGAGACTAGCGGGTGGCGAGACCCAGTACTTC.